One and the same sample provided the 29 T cell receptor beta chains below, sequenced in a study of coeliac disease. The study, taken as a whole, reports: In active celiac disease, intraepithelial and lamina propria TRB and TRG repertoires were less clonal than controls.

Their antigens remain unidentified. The protocol was immunoSEQ multiplex PCR, while the TCRdb copy is restricted to in-frame clones and leaves out a portion. The repertoire holds over 2,500 clones, with over 50% as singletons. The sequenced sample was intraepithelial lymphocytes from the gut. Every receptor here comes from a man between 45 and 60 years old with active celiac disease.

The chain recombines TRBV4-1 with TRBJ2-1; D is unresolved. The CDR3 runs 13 residues. Germline values: CDR1 MGHRA, CDR2 YSYEKL. V shed 4 bases and J shed 8 bases, with 12 bases lying between them. The CDR3 DNA sequence: TGCGCCAGCAGCCGCCCTTCCGAGGATGAGCAGTTCTTC. It yields the protein CASSRPSEDEQFF.

By share of the sample, this clone is large. V is TRBV9 and J is TRBJ1-2, with a weak D call TRBD1 (6 bases). The CDR3 extends over 12 amino acids. The germline V and J ends were trimmed by 7 bases and 0 bases, with 7 bases remaining between them. The germline gives CDR1 SGDLS, CDR2 YYNGEE. CDR3 protein: CASEGANYGYTF. CDR3 DNA sequence: TGTGCCAGCGAGGGGGCTAACTATGGCTACACCTTC.

The rearrangement links TRBV11-1 to TRBJ2-5, with TRBD2 identical over 10 bases. V dropped 5 bases and J dropped 7; count of bases not matched to a gene: 7. The CDR3 has 14 amino acids. Germline loops: CDR1 SGHAT, CDR2 FQDESV (reference sequence). CDR3 coding DNA: TGTGCCAGCAGCCAAAGCGGGGGGGCCGGGACCCAGTACTTC. It yields the protein CASSQSGGAGTQYF. Supplemented by reference TRBV11-1 and TRBJ2-5, the full variable domain reads EAEVAQSPRYKITEKSQAVAFWCDPISGHATLYWYRQILGQGPELLVQFQDESVVDDSQLPKDRFSAERLKGVDSTLKIQPAELGDSAMYLCASSQSGGAGTQYFGPGTRLLVL.

V is TRBV29-1 and J is TRBJ1-1; D gene unclear. This CDR3 contains 12 residues. In germline, CDR1 is SQVTM, CDR2 ANQGSEA. V was cut by 0 bases and J by 6 bases, with 8 bases left in between. CDR3 nucleotides: TGCAGCGTTGAAGATTTATTCTCTGAAGCTTTCTTT. The encoded protein is CSVEDLFSEAFF.

J is TRBJ2-7 and V is TRBV21-1; the D call of TRBD1 is as the table states it, not checked on the DNA. TRBV21-1 is a pseudogene segment. This CDR3 spans 15 amino acids. CDR3 loop: CASSKNDGQPYEQYF. DNA for the CDR3: TGTGCCAGCAGCAAAAATGATGGACAGCCCTACGAGCAGTACTTC.

This clone was found a few times. The chain has TRBV13 and TRBJ2-1, with D possibly matching TRBD2 (6 bases). Trimming removed 3 bases at V and 9 bases at J, with 18 bases between. CDR3 size: 15 residues. Germline CDR1 and CDR2: PRHDT and FYEKMQ (reference sequence). CDR3 sequence reads: CASSFPRGLTSEQFF. The DNA for the CDR3 is TGTGCCAGCAGCTTCCCCCGGGGGTTGACCTCTGAGCAGTTCTTC.

In its sample, this clone was seen a few times. The DNA for the CDR3 is TGTGCCAGCAGTTATAGACGCGGGACAGGGGGCGAGGACACTGAAGCTTTCTTT. It specifies CASSYRRGTGGEDTEAFF. The chain combines TRBV2 with TRBJ1-1, with 12 bases aligning to TRBD1. There are 18 residues in the CDR3. Trimming at V came to 5 bases and at J to 3 bases, leaving 13 bases not matched to a gene. The V gene's germline CDR1 is SNHLY and CDR2 FYNNEI.

This clone appeared a few times. This chain connects TRBV7-3 to TRBJ2-3; D is ambiguous. The CDR3 has 15 residues. Germline CDR1 reads SGHTA; CDR2 reads FQGTGA. Trimming shortened V by 0 bases and J by 6 bases, and 13 bases separated the two germline ends. For the CDR3, the DNA is TGTGCCAGCAGCTTAACGCCCAACAGCCCCGATACGCAGTATTTT. This translates into CASSLTPNSPDTQYF.

CDR3 in DNA: TGTGCCAGCAGCTTCGGACTGAAGGGCTACACCTTC. The encoded protein is CASSFGLKGYTF. V gene TRBV7-9 combines with J gene TRBJ1-2; unclear D gene. Trimming shortened V by 3 bases and J by 8 bases, and 10 bases separated the two germline ends. This CDR3 is built from 12 residues. Germline V CDR1 and CDR2: SEHNR, FQNEAQ (reference sequence).

The chain is built from TRBV4-3 and TRBJ2-2, with 7 bases aligning to TRBD2. Germline CDR1 LGHNA, CDR2 YSLEER. This CDR3 has 17 amino acids. J was trimmed by 0 bases and V by 4 bases; bases with no gene match: 8. In DNA form, the CDR3 reads TGCGCCAGCAGCCCTGCTCCGAGCGGGGCGAACACCGGGGAGCTGTTTTTT. Translated: CASSPAPSGANTGELFF.

This chain connects TRBV5-5 to TRBJ1-1; D may be TRBD1 (5 bases). The V end was cut by 4 bases, the J end by 7 bases, with 20 bases between. The CDR3 sequence is 15 residues long. Germline V gene lookup returns CDR1 SGHKS and CDR2 YYEKEE (reference sequence). CDR3 sequence reads: CASSINLGGAFEAFF. The CDR3 region has the DNA TGTGCCAGCAGCATAAACCTCGGAGGGGCGTTTGAAGCTTTCTTT.

The V and J genes are TRBV2 and TRBJ1-6; possibly TRBD1 for D (6 bases). The CDR3 consists of 15 residues. The germline CDR1 and CDR2 sequences are SNHLY and FYNNEI. The V end lost 5 bases, the J end lost 6 bases, and 14 bases lay between the germline ends. CDR3 region: CASSLAGGGNSPLHF. In nucleotides, the CDR3 is TGTGCCAGCAGTCTAGCTGGGGGCGGTAATTCACCCCTCCACTTT.

This clone was observed a few times. The J gene is TRBJ2-1, the V gene TRBV6-9; D gene ambiguous. This CDR3 comprises 12 residues. CDR1 is MNHGY, CDR2 SVAAGI, per germline. V was clipped by 2 bases and J by 7 bases, with 6 bases between them. The CDR3 region has the DNA TGTGCCAGCAGTTATGGTCGGAATGAGCAGTTCTTC. It is translated as CASSYGRNEQFF.

A few counts support this clone. The chain links TRBV12-2 to TRBJ2-2; the table's TRBD2 call for D was not verified on the DNA. TRBV12-2 is described as a pseudogene. CDR3 size: 17 residues. The CDR3 spells CASRYRITSGFTGELFF. The CDR3 DNA reads TGTGCAAGTCGCTATAGGATCACTAGCGGGTTCACCGGGGAGCTGTTTTTT.

The rearrangement joins TRBV11-3 to TRBJ2-7, with a possible D match to TRBD1 (5 bases). The germline V and J ends were trimmed by 3 bases and 1 base, with 10 bases remaining between them. Germline V CDR1 and CDR2: SGHNT, YENEEA. The CDR3 is made up of 14 amino acids. The CDR3 protein is CASSFRVGSYEQYV. For the CDR3, the DNA is TGTGCCAGCAGCTTCAGGGTGGGGTCCTACGAGCAGTACGTC.

The V call is TRBV27, the J call TRBJ1-5, with D tentatively TRBD1 (6 bases). The CDR3 consists of 19 residues. With 1 base removed from V and 0 bases from J, the gap between germline ends came to 19 bases. CDR1 and CDR2 from the germline V gene are MNHEY and SMNVEV (reference sequence). CDR3 bases: TGTGCCAGCAGTTTATTAGCGGGGGGCGGATTCAATAGCAATCAGCCCCAGCATTTT. It translates to CASSLLAGGGFNSNQPQHF.

This chain uses TRBV7-8 with TRBJ2-3; 10 bases align to TRBD2. There are 15 residues in the CDR3. The J segment lost 5 bases and the V segment lost 5 bases, leaving 7 bases of the junction unmatched. Per germline, CDR1 SGHVS and CDR2 FQNEAQ. The CDR3 protein is CASSRAGGLGDTQYF. The CDR3 DNA sequence: TGTGCCAGCAGCCGAGCGGGGGGGCTAGGAGATACGCAGTATTTT. The full variable domain, completed using reference TRBV7-8 and TRBJ2-3, is GAGVSQSPRYKVAKRGQDVALRCDPISGHVSLFWYQQALGQGPEFLTYFQNEAQLDKSGLPSDRFFAERPEGSVSTLKIQRTQQEDSAVYLCASSRAGGLGDTQYFGPGTRLTVL.

This clone is a singleton in its sample. This chain joins TRBV28 and TRBJ1-6; 10 nucleotides line up with TRBD1. Looked up from germline, CDR1 is MDHEN and CDR2 is SYDVKM. V lost 7 bases and J lost 7; bases outside the gene matches: 7. The CDR3 has 15 residues. The chain's CDR3 is CASKGWGQGNSPLHF. The CDR3 nucleotides read TGTGCCAGCAAAGGCTGGGGACAGGGGAATTCACCCCTCCACTTT.

The chain couples TRBV2 to TRBJ2-6, with D hard to call. The CDR3 is 19 amino acids. The germline CDR1 and CDR2 sequences are SNHLY and FYNNEI. V dropped 5 bases and J dropped 5 bases, with 25 bases sitting between them. CDR3 protein: CASSNTYYPIQSRANVLTF. CDR3 nucleotide sequence: TGTGCCAGCAGTAATACATATTACCCGATACAAAGTCGGGCCAACGTCCTGACTTTC.

This clone was seen a handful of times. The rearrangement links TRBV11-3 to TRBJ2-3; 13 nucleotides agree with TRBD2. Losses at the gene ends were 6 bases for V and 1 base for J; bases not matched to a gene: 1. CDR1 is SGHNT, CDR2 YENEEA, per germline. The CDR3 spans 15 residues. The CDR3: CASSGLAGGTDTQYF. The CDR3 bases are TGTGCCAGCAGTGGACTAGCGGGGGGCACAGATACGCAGTATTTT.

The chain is built from TRBV5-1 and TRBJ1-2, with D uncertain. The CDR3 has 14 residues. Germline V lookup: CDR1 SGHRS, CDR2 YFSETQ. V lost 4 bases and J lost 1, with 11 bases in between. CDR3 nucleotides: TGCGCCAGCAGCACCAGGCCCCTTAACTATGGCTACACCTTC. Its translation is CASSTRPLNYGYTF. The complete variable domain, with remaining parts taken from reference TRBV5-1 and TRBJ1-2, reads KAGVTQTPRYLIKTRGQQVTLSCSPISGHRSVSWYQQTPGQGLQFLFEYFSETQRNKGNFPGRFSGRQFSNSRSEMNVSTLELGDSALYLCASSTRPLNYGYTFGSGTRLTVV.

V and J are TRBV25-1 and TRBJ1-5; TRBD1 matches at 7 bases. CDR3 length equals 12 residues. V was clipped by 6 bases and J by 10 bases; unmatched bases: 6. In germline, CDR1 is MGHDK, CDR2 SYGVNS. CDR3 nucleotide sequence: TGTGCCAGCAGCGGACGGACAGGACCCCAGCATTTT. This sequence encodes CASSGRTGPQHF.

The V and J genes are TRBV27 and TRBJ1-2; no clear D gene. V lost 3 bases and J lost 3, with 8 bases in between. Germline-derived CDR1 and CDR2 are MNHEY and SMNVEV (reference sequence). This CDR3 has 13 amino acids. CDR3 nucleotide sequence: TGTGCCAGCAGTTTCGGGTTGGACTATGGCTACACCTTC. It specifies CASSFGLDYGYTF.

The rearrangement joins TRBV25-1 to TRBJ2-2, with TRBD2 as a possible D gene (5 bases). The CDR3 runs 12 residues. CDR1 and CDR2 from the germline V gene are MGHDK and SYGVNS. V lost 7 bases and J lost 7, with 10 bases in between. The CDR3 loop is CASNRGFGELFF. CDR3 in DNA: TGTGCCAGCAACCGCGGGTTCGGGGAGCTGTTTTTT. The complete variable domain, with remaining parts taken from reference TRBV25-1 and TRBJ2-2, reads EADIYQTPRYLVIGTGKKITLECSQTMGHDKMYWYQQDPGMELHLIHYSYGVNSTEKGDLSSESTVSRIRTEHFPLTLESARPSHTSQYLCASNRGFGELFFGEGSRLTVL.

The chain couples TRBV7-9 to TRBJ2-7; D ambiguous. The V gene's germline CDR1 is SEHNR and CDR2 FQNEAQ (reference sequence). The CDR3 covers 13 residues. V was cut by 5 bases and J by 0 bases, with 8 bases left in between. The DNA of the CDR3 is TGTGCCAGCAGCCCTCGTAGCTCCTACGAGCAGTACGTC. Protein sequence: CASSPRSSYEQYV.

V usage is TRBV27 and J usage is TRBJ2-3; D is uncertain. This CDR3 spans 14 amino acids. V dropped 3 bases and J dropped 2 bases, with 9 bases sitting between them. The V gene's germline CDR1 is MNHEY and CDR2 SMNVEV (reference sequence). CDR3 DNA: TGTGCCAGCAGTTTGGGCTTATACACAGATACGCAGTATTTT. Its translation: CASSLGLYTDTQYF.

This clone showed up just once. The chain combines TRBV6-6 with TRBJ2-7; D gene ambiguous. Per germline, CDR1 MNHNY and CDR2 SVGAGI (reference sequence). V dropped 4 bases and J dropped 5 bases, with 12 bases sitting between them. The CDR3 runs to 13 residues. The CDR3: CASSSPVLNEQYF. CDR3 sequence (DNA): TGTGCCAGCAGTTCCCCAGTCCTTAACGAGCAGTACTTC.

The chain links TRBV30 to TRBJ2-7; 9 positions agree with TRBD2. CDR3 length equals 15 residues. Germline CDR1 is GTSNPN and CDR2 is SVGIG (reference sequence). V dropped 2 bases and J dropped 5; count of bases not matched to a gene: 10. In DNA form, the CDR3 reads TGTGCCTGGAGTTTTCTAGCGGGGAGGTCGGACGAGCAGTACTTC. Protein: CAWSFLAGRSDEQYF.

This clone was observed a few times. The rearrangement uses TRBV4-1 and TRBJ1-5; tentative D call: TRBD1 (6 bases). The germline V gene encodes CDR1 MGHRA and CDR2 YSYEKL. The CDR3 totals 15 residues. Between the trimmed V and J ends, which lost 0 bases and 5 bases, there was a span of 11 bases. CDR3 nucleotide sequence: TGCGCCAGCAGCCAAGATGGGGGGGGGCATCAGCCCCAGCATTTT. As protein: CASSQDGGGHQPQHF.